These 8 T cell receptor beta chains were all obtained from the same sample, sequenced in a study of blood T cells in healthy people across ages. Using a J-beta primer mix together with a sample-barcoded 5' primer, a second PCR was run for about 7 to 12 cycles. In TCRdb, the 5' RACE reads were re-called with MiXCR into one record per CDR3 protein. Altogether roughly 2 million distinct CDR3 sequences are present, about 50% being singletons, with the ten largest covering approximately 2%. Specimen: blood. The source of these receptors is a woman in her forties in good health.

Note on this clonotype: An end of the junction does not agree with germline; a read error may underlie this. This chain connects TRBV11-2 to TRBJ2-7; D possibly corresponds to TRBD2 (7 bases). Germline assignment: CDR1 SGHAT and CDR2 FQNNGV. The CDR3 extends over 17 amino acids. CDR3 bases: TGTGCCAGCAGCCCGCGCTTGGGGGGGCTGTCCAACTACGAGCGGTACTTC. As protein: CASSPRLGGLSNYERYF.

The chain uses TRBV27 and TRBJ2-4; 7 bases agree with TRBD1. The trim removed 7 bases at V and 13 bases at J, leaving 7 bases unmatched. Germline V lookup: CDR1 MNHEY, CDR2 SMNVEV (reference sequence). This CDR3 region has 11 residues. The CDR3 spells CASNDRDEQYF. CDR3 bases: TGTGCCAGCAATGACAGGGATGAGCAGTACTTC.

The V and J genes are TRBV30 and TRBJ2-1, with D unclear. CDR1 is GTSNPN, CDR2 SVGIG, per germline (reference sequence). The CDR3 sequence is 11 residues long. Trimming left V 1 base short and J 6 bases short, with 4 bases between. The CDR3 here is CAWSAPNEQFF. CDR3 DNA: TGTGCCTGGAGTGCCCCCAATGAGCAGTTCTTC. Variable domain in full (rest from reference TRBV30 and TRBJ2-1): SQTIHQWPATLVQPVGSPLSLECTVEGTSNPNLYWYRQAAGRGLQLLFYSVGIGQISSEVPQNLSASRPQDRQFILSSKKLLLSDSGFYLCAWSAPNEQFFGPGTRLTVL.

In this sample, this clonotype turned up a few times. The chain employs TRBV6-5 and TRBJ2-1; 7 nucleotides align to TRBD1. The CDR3 loop spans 15 amino acids. V trimming: 2 bases; J trimming: 4 bases; junction bases outside the gene matches: 5. The germline CDR1 and CDR2 sequences are MNHEY and SVGAGI. CDR3 protein: CASSYDVGQYNEQFF. The CDR3 DNA sequence: TGTGCCAGCAGTTACGACGTGGGACAGTACAATGAGCAGTTCTTC.

This clonotype has just one count. V is TRBV15 and J is TRBJ2-7; D is perhaps TRBD1 or TRBD2 (6 bases each). The end of the DNA fits TRBJ2-5 better, so the J call may be wrong. This CDR3 is 16 amino acids long. The germline V gene encodes CDR1 LNHNV and CDR2 YYDKDF (reference sequence). CDR3: CATSRDKGGQQETQYF. DNA for the CDR3: TGTGCCACCAGCAGAGATAAGGGAGGACAGCAAGAGACCCAGTACTTC.

The chain couples TRBV6-5 to TRBJ1-2; perhaps TRBD1 as D (6 bases). CDR1 MNHEY and CDR2 SVGAGI come from the germline V gene. The CDR3 length is 15 residues. The V and J ends lost 4 bases and 6 bases respectively, with 18 bases between them. Here the CDR3 DNA reads TGTGCCAGCAGTTCCGAGACCGGGACATGGGATGGCTACACCTTC. It encodes CASSSETGTWDGYTF.

V usage is TRBV20-1 and J usage is TRBJ2-2; TRBD2 agrees at 12 bases. From germline, CDR1 is DFQATT and CDR2 SNEGSKA (reference sequence). The CDR3 spans 19 residues. With 0 bases clipped from V and 5 bases from J, the junction kept 13 bases outside the gene matches. CDR3 sequence (DNA): TGCAGTGCTAGAGATATCCTAGCGGGGGGGTCTTCTAGGACCGGGGAGCTGTTTTTT. Amino acids: CSARDILAGGSSRTGELFF.

This clonotype showed up just a few times. The chain carries TRBV12-3 or TRBV12-4 and TRBJ2-7; 9 nucleotides match TRBD2. V lost 4 bases and J lost 1; bases outside the gene matches: 8. The CDR3 consists of 16 residues. The CDR3 sequence is CASSYSTSGLSYEQYF. The CDR3, as DNA: TGTGCCAGCAGTTACTCGACTAGCGGCCTATCCTACGAGCAGTACTTC.